This TCR beta chain was captured in a study of T cell repertoires in cytomegalovirus infection. Study-wide context: Recently described HLA-C-restricted plus well-studied HLA-B-restricted CMV epitopes were used. It was the public TCR beta signatures that indicated both CMV infection and matching HLA type.

Whole-study results and caveats: Carriage of CMV together with the relevant HLA was identifiable through cumulative public TCR beta family frequency.

This clonotype was counted a few times. Its antigen is still unknown. In TCRdb, the reads were re-called with MiXCR into one record per CDR3 protein. Among 310,000 or so distinct CDR3 sequences, roughly 25% were seen once, and the ten largest hold about 14%. The receptor comes from a human donor in good health (CMV status not recorded). Some clones in this sample may be carry-over from other donors' samples. Sequenced material: cultured PBMCs, taken from culture after CMV antigen stimulation.

The CDR3: CASSLRGLEGMYQETQYF. The CDR3 DNA reads TGTGCCAGCAGCTTAAGGGGCTTGGAGGGGATGTACCAAGAGACCCAGTACTTC. J is TRBJ2-5 and V is TRBV7-9; TRBD2 might be the D (6 bases). The CDR3 is made up of 18 amino acids. The germline CDR1 and CDR2 sequences are SEHNR and FQNEAQ (reference sequence). Trimming cost V 2 bases and J 0 bases, with 19 bases left between them.